This entry describes one T cell receptor (beta chain). The antigen is unknown. V lost 3 bases and J lost 5, with 11 bases in between. The CDR3 has 14 residues. Looked up from germline, CDR1 is MNHNS and CDR2 is SASEGT. This entry is derived from a study of cytomegalovirus exposure and HLA in healthy donors. Study outcomes and limitations: TCR beta V- and J-gene trimming, according to a later analysis, was linked to a missense DCLRE1C variant. Analysis performed later found roughly 18,000 TCR beta sequences associated with HLA alleles at 0.05 false discovery rate.

PCR involved 60 Vbeta and 13 Jbeta primers. The data were produced by immunoSEQ multiplex PCR, yet TCRdb's version contains in-frame clones alone and is incomplete. The sample shows 160,000 or so clones, about 80% of them seen only once. The V and J genes are TRBV6-1 and TRBJ1-5, with D unresolved. This clonotype was sampled from a woman in her 40s in good health and CMV-seronegative. Material for sequencing was PBMCs. The CDR3: CASSDAGGDQPQHF. The CDR3 coding sequence is TGTGCCAGCAGTGACGCGGGTGGTGATCAGCCCCAGCATTTT.